The present T cell receptor beta chain was sequenced within a study of blood T cell repertoires in COVID-19. Study background: Some COVID-19 samples were acute and others convalescent; all came from the United States, Italy and Spain.

The germline gives CDR1 SGHRS, CDR2 YFSETQ. Trimming shortened V by 3 bases and J by 0 bases, and 19 bases separated the two germline ends. The CDR3 spans 18 residues. Produced via immunoSEQ multiplex PCR; TCRdb's table is partial and in-frame only. This sample yields about 200,000 clones, of which 86% are seen a single time; roughly 4.5% belongs to the top ten. The participants were between 18 and 89 years old and came from some 25 US areas. This chain connects TRBV5-1 to TRBJ1-3, with unresolved D. The sequence was collected from a woman in her 30s who had been exposed to COVID-19. The sequenced sample was PBMCs or T cells enriched from blood (not recorded which). CDR3 bases: TGCGCCAGCAGCTACAAAGGGCTCGGACGGGACTCTGGAAACACCATATATTTT. It encodes CASSYKGLGRDSGNTIYF.